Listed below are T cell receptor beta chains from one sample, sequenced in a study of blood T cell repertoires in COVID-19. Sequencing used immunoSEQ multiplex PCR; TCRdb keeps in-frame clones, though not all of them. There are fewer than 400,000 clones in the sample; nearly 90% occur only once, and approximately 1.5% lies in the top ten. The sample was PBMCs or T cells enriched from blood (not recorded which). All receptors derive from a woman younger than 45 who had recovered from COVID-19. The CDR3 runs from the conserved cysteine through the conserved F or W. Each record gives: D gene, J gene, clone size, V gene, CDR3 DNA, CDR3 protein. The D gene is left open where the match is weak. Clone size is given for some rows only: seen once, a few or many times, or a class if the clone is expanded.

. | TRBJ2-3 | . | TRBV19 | TGTGCCATTCGACAGTCGAGTACAGATACGCAGTATTTT | CAIRQSSTDTQYF
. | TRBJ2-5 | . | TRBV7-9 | TGTGCCAGCAGCTTAGTTTCAGTACCCCAAGAGACCCAGTACTTC | CASSLVSVPQETQYF
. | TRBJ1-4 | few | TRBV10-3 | TGTGCCATCAGTGACCTGGGCGGGGAGGGAAAACTGTTTTTT | CAISDLGGEGKLFF
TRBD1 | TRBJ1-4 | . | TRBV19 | TGTGCCAGTAGGGACAGGATTGCAACTAATGAAAAACTGTTTTTT | CASRDRIATNEKLFF
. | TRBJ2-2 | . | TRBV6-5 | TGTGCCAGTACGGGACACCTTCCGAACACCGGGGAGCTGTTTTTT | CASTGHLPNTGELFF
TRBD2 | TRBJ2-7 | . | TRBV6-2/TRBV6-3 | TGTGCCAGCAGCAGAAACAAGCCGGGACTAGGTTACGAGCAGTACTTC | CASSRNKPGLGYEQYF
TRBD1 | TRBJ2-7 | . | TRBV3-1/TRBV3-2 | TGTGCCAGCAGCCAACCGGGACAGGGGGCACAGCAGTACTTC | CASSQPGQGAQQYF
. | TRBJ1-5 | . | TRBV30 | TGTGCCTGGAGTGTACAGGGTGGTCAGCCCCAGCATTTT | CAWSVQGGQPQHF
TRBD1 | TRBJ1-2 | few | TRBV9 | TGTGCCAGCAGTTGGGGACAGGGCTATGGCTACACCTTC | CASSWGQGYGYTF
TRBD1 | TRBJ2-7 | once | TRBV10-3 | TGTGCCATCAGTGAGTCAGGGGGACAGCGACTCTACGAGCAGTACTTC | CAISESGGQRLYEQYF
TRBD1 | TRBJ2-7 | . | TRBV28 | TGTGCCAGCAGACGGGGACAGAACTACGAGCAGTACTTC | CASRRGQNYEQYF
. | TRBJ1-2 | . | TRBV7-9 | TGTGCCAGCAGCCCCAGACAGTACTATGGCTACACCTTC | CASSPRQYYGYTF
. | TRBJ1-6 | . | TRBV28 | TGTGCCAGCAGATCGGGAGGGAGGGTCGACTCACCCCTCCACTTT | CASRSGGRVDSPLHF